This TCR beta chain was sequenced for a study of T cells after yellow fever vaccination. Study-wide points: Weaker, the secondary response peaked sooner, at day 5 versus 15. Subsequent to the booster, the majority of primary-vaccination clones reappeared (approximately 95% CD4, about 90% CD8). In FACS-sorted repertoires, abundant clonotypes from the bulk population could appear as contaminants.

A process of 5'RACE template switching, which added a universal primer site and UMIs, was used to make TCR cDNA. From the 5' RACE reads, TCRdb called clonotypes with MiXCR, one entry per CDR3 protein. The table shows hundreds of thousands of distinct CDR3 sequences, with approximately 13% occurring only once. In the case of this clonotype: Its antigen is undetermined.

This CDR3 contains 14 residues. Trimming left V 0 bases short and J 7 bases short, with 10 bases between. Germline CDR1 is MNHEY and CDR2 is SVGEGT. The sequences come from PBMCs, collected on the day of the yellow fever booster vaccination. This receptor was taken from a young man who received the YFV17D yellow fever vaccine. This rearrangement joins TRBV6-2 or TRBV6-3 to TRBJ2-4; D ambiguous. The CDR3 reads CASSYSETRNIQYF. The DNA of the CDR3 is TGTGCCAGCAGTTACTCGGAGACAAGGAACATTCAGTACTTC.